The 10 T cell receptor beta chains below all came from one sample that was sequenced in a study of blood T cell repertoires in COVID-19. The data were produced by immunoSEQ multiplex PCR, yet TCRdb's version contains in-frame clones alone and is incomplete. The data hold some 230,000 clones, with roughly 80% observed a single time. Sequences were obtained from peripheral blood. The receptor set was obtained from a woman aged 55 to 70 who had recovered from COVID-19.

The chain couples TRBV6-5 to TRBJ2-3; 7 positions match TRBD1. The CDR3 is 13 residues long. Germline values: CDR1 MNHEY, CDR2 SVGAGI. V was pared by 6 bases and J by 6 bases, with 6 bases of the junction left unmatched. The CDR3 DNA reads TGTGCCAGCAGGCAGGGGGTAATGGATACGCAGTATTTT. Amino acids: CASRQGVMDTQYF.

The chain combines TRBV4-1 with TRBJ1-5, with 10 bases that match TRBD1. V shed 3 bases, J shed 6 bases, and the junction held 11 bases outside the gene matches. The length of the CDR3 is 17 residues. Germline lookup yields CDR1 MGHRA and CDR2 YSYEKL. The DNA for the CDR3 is TGCGCCAGCAGCCAGACCCTACCGGGACAGGGGTTTCAGCCCCAGCATTTT. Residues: CASSQTLPGQGFQPQHF.

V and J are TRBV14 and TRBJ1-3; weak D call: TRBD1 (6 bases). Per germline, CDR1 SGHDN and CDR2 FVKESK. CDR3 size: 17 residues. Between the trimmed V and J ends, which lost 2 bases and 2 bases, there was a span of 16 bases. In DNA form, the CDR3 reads TGTGCCAGCAGCCAACAACCGGGACAAGGGGCTGGAAACACCATATATTTT. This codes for CASSQQPGQGAGNTIYF.

The DNA for the CDR3 is TGTGCCAGCAGCTCAGGGGTTGAAAAACTGTTTTTT. Encoded protein: CASSSGVEKLFF. The rearrangement links TRBV3-1 (or the pseudogene TRBV3-2) to TRBJ1-4; tentatively, D is TRBD1 (6 bases). The ends were cut back, 5 bases at V and 7 bases at J, with 8 bases in the middle. CDR1 is LGHDT and CDR2 is YNNKEL in the germline V gene (reference sequence). This CDR3 region has 12 residues.

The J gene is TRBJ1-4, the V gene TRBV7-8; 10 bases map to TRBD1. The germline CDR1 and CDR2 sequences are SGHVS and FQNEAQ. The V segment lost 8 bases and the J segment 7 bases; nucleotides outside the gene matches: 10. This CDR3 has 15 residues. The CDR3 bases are TGTGCCAGCTCCACCCGACAGGGGGCCCGTGAAAAACTGTTTTTT. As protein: CASSTRQGAREKLFF.

The CDR3 is CASSQDLARGTQYF. As DNA, the CDR3 is TGCGCCAGCAGCCAAGATCTAGCCCGGGGGACCCAGTACTTC. The chain carries TRBV4-3 and TRBJ2-5, with D perhaps TRBD2 (5 bases). Trimming pared 0 bases from V and 7 bases from J, leaving 12 bases between. This CDR3 comprises 14 residues. The germline gives CDR1 LGHNA, CDR2 YSLEER.

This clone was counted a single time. This CDR3 is CASSQLFIDGRSNGYTF. The CDR3 nucleotides are TGTGCCAGCAGCCAACTATTCATCGACGGGAGATCCAATGGCTACACCTTC. The V call is TRBV3-1 (or the pseudogene TRBV3-2), the J call TRBJ1-2, with D uncertain. The ends were cut back, 2 bases at V and 6 bases at J, with 22 bases in the middle. Germline values: CDR1 LGHDT, CDR2 YNNKEL (reference sequence). The CDR3 contains 17 residues.

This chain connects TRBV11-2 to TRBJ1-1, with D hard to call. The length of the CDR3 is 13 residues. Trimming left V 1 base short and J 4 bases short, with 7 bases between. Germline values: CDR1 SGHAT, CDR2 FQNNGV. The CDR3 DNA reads TGTGCCAGCAGCTTAGTTCAGGTCACTGAAGCTTTCTTT. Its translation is CASSLVQVTEAFF.

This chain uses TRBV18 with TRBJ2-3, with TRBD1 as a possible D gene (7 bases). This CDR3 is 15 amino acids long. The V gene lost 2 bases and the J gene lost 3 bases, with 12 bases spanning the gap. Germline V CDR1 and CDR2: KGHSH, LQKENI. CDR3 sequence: CASSPRQGGTDTQYF. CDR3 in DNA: TGTGCCAGCTCACCAAGACAGGGAGGTACAGATACGCAGTATTTT.

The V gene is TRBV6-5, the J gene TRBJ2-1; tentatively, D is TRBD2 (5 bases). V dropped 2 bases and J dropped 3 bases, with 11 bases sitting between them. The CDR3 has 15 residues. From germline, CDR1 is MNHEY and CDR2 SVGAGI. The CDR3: CASSYGSGLYNEQFF. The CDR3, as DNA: TGTGCCAGCAGTTACGGAAGCGGCCTCTACAATGAGCAGTTCTTC.